This T cell receptor (beta chain) was recovered during a study of regulatory T cells in long-lasting Graves disease. Time point: newly diagnosed GD, antithyroid drugs for less than 3 months. The TCR library was made from RNA that had been extracted from PBMCs in TRIzol. V was pared by 1 base and J by 7 bases, with 10 bases between. The CDR3 is 13 amino acids. Ten or more counts support this clonotype. Investigators prepared the TCR beta libraries by applying iRepertoire HTBI primers and Arm-PCR of CDR3 regions. Original methodology: The study identified more than 50 TRBV and some 15 TRBJ segments across samples. TCRdb itself ran the multiplex PCR reads through MiXCR, one entry per CDR3 protein. Clone size and V and J calls follow TCRdb, not the original study. Of roughly 350,000 distinct CDR3 sequences listed, roughly 17% are singletons. These sequences were also reported in another study, on T cells in Graves' hyperthyroidism and ophthalmopathy. That investigation notes: Uncontrolled infection, other autoimmune disease, pregnancy or lactation disqualified patients from enrolment. In validation, the model predicted ophthalmopathy. These predictions came a median about 6.8 months before onset.

This rearrangement joins TRBV12-3 or TRBV12-4 to TRBJ1-2; TRBD1 might be the D (6 bases). This specimen consisted of peripheral blood mononuclear cells (PBMCs), obtained at new diagnosis, from a patient treated with antithyroid drugs. The clonotype comes from a woman between 18 and 30 years old with Graves disease. This chain's CDR3 is CASSLEAGAGYTF. The CDR3 nucleotides read TGTGCCAGCAGTTTAGAAGCAGGGGCTGGCTACACCTTC.